This T cell receptor (beta chain) comes out of a study of T cell repertoires in cytomegalovirus infection. Points on this clonotype: What it binds is not known.

Germline V gives CDR1 SGHVS, CDR2 FNYEAQ. Trimming removed 2 bases from V and 3 bases from J, with 10 bases in between. The length of the CDR3 is 14 residues. TCRdb re-called the reads through MiXCR, storing one row per CDR3 protein. The sample contains about 920,000 distinct CDR3 sequences, around 30% of which appear only once. V usage is TRBV7-6 and J usage is TRBJ1-1; D not resolved. This clonotype was obtained from a human donor in good health (CMV status not recorded). Some clones in this sample may be carry-over from other donors' samples. This sample comprised cultured CD8+ T cells from PBMCs, obtained from culture after CMV antigen stimulation. The CDR3 nucleotides read TGTGCCAGCAGCTTAATTCCGGTCCACACTGAAGCTTTCTTT. This translates into CASSLIPVHTEAFF.